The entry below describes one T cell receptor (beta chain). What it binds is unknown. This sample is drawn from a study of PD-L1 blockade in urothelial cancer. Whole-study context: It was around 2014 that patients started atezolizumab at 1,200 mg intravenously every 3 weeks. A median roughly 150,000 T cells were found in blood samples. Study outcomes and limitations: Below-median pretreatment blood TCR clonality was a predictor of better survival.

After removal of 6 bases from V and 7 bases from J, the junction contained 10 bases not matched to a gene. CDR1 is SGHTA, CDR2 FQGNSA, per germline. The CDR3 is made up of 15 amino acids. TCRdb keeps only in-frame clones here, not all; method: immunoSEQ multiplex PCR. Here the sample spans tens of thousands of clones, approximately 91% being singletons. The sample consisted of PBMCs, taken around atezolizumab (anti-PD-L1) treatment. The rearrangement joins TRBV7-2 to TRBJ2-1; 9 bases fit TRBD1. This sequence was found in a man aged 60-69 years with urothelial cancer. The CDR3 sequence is CASRRPGTGLNEQFF. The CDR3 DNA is TGTGCCAGCAGACGACCGGGGACAGGGCTGAATGAGCAGTTCTTC.